This is a list of T cell receptor beta chains from one sample in a study of T cells in Graves' hyperthyroidism and ophthalmopathy. Each CDR3 protein is one row after TCRdb ran MiXCR on the multiplex PCR reads. The table has around 700,000 distinct CDR3 sequences, around 19% seen once. Sequencing was carried out using blood. The receptors were sampled from a woman between 45 and 60 years old with Graves' hyperthyroidism that later progressed to Graves' ophthalmopathy. The CDR3 runs from the conserved cysteine through the conserved F or W. A D gene is named only where the DNA matches it firmly. Clone size is shown for a subset of rows, as once, few, many or a class of expanded clone.

j_call v_call clone_size d_call cdr3_nt cdr3_aa
TRBJ1-1 TRBV6-1 many TRBD1 TGTGCCAGCAGACCGAGGGACAGGGGTTATACTGAAGCTTTCTTT CASRPRDRGYTEAFF
TRBJ2-5 TRBV5-5 many NA TGTGCCAGCAGCTTAGCTAACCAAGAGACCCAGTACTTC CASSLANQETQYF
TRBJ2-2 TRBV11-2 many TRBD2 TGTGCCAGCAGCCACGGACTAGCGGGGAACACCGGGGAGCTGTTTTTT CASSHGLAGNTGELFF
TRBJ1-5 TRBV27 NA TRBD1 TGTGCCAGCAGGACTACAGGGGATCAGCAGCCCCAGCATTTT CASRTTGDQQPQHF
TRBJ2-3 TRBV20-1 few TRBD2 TGCAGTGCTAACGACAGACTAGCGGGGGGGCCTGATATGCAGTATTTT CSANDRLAGGPDMQYF
TRBJ1-6 TRBV5-1 NA NA NA CASSFYICSATDQNSPLHF
TRBJ2-1 TRBV11-1 many TRBD2 TGTGCCAGCAGCCGACCGGGGACTAGCGGGGGGGCCTACAATGAGCAGTTCTTC CASSRPGTSGGAYNEQFF
TRBJ2-2 TRBV5-1 NA TRBD1 TGCGCCAGCAGATCCCAGACAGGGGGCACCGGGGAGCTGTTTTTT CASRSQTGGTGELFF
TRBJ1-5 TRBV19 NA TRBD1 TGTGCCAGTAGCGGGGGGGCAGGGACAGACCCTTCCCCCCAGCATTTT CASSGGAGTDPSPQHF
TRBJ1-5 TRBV4-1 NA NA TGCGCCAGCAGCCAAGCGGGTCGTAGCAATCAGCCCCAGCATTTT CASSQAGRSNQPQHF
TRBJ1-5 TRBV20-1 few NA TGCAGTGCTCAGGGATACGAGGGGGGGCAGCCCCAGCATTTT CSAQGYEGGQPQHF
TRBJ2-3 TRBV20-1 few TRBD2 TGCAGTGCTAGTCTAGCGGGGGCGAATATTAGCACAGATACGCAGTATTTT CSASLAGANISTDTQYF
TRBJ2-5 TRBV18 many NA TGTGCCAGCTCACCGGGGGACAACAGAGAGACCCAGTACTTC CASSPGDNRETQYF
TRBJ1-5 TRBV6-9 NA TRBD1 TGTGCCAGCAGTTATCTCTCGTCCGTGACAGGGGGCGGTCAGCCCCAGCATTTT CASSYLSSVTGGGQPQHF
TRBJ2-5 TRBV11-1 NA TRBD1 TGTGCCAGCAGCTCGTATGCCCGACAGGGCTCTTCGAACTTC CASSSYARQGSSNF
TRBJ1-4 TRBV12-3/TRBV12-4 NA NA TGTGCCAGCAGTTCCCCACTCGGGGAAAAACTGTTTTTT CASSSPLGEKLFF
TRBJ1-5 TRBV27 many TRBD1 TGTGCCAGCAGTCATACAGGGGGCTGGGGCAATCAGCCCCAGCATTTT CASSHTGGWGNQPQHF
TRBJ2-3 TRBV6-1 many NA TGTGCCAGCAGTGAAAGCGGATCTAGCACAGATACGCAGTATTTT CASSESGSSTDTQYF
TRBJ1-1 TRBV7-3 NA NA TGTGCCAGCAGCTTAGGCCCAGAAGCGAACACTGAAGCTTTCTTT CASSLGPEANTEAFF
TRBJ1-4 TRBV12-3/TRBV12-4 many NA TGTGCCAGCAGCCCCTGGGTGCACACAGAAGAAAAACTGTTTTTT CASSPWVHTEEKLFF
TRBJ2-4 TRBV29-1 NA TRBD2 TGCAGCGTTGACCCGGGGGGGGACATTCAGTACTTC CSVDPGGDIQYF
TRBJ2-1 TRBV5-1 many TRBD1 TGCGCCAGCAGCGCCCGGACAGGGAGGTCCTACAATGAGCAGTTCTTC CASSARTGRSYNEQFF
TRBJ2-3 TRBV10-2 NA TRBD2 TGCGCCAGCAGAGCGGGACTAGCGGGCACAGATACGCAGTATTTT CASRAGLAGTDTQYF
TRBJ1-6 TRBV9 NA TRBD1 TGTGCCAGCAGCGTAGGCAGGACAGGGAATTCACCCCTCCACTTT CASSVGRTGNSPLHF
TRBJ1-5 TRBV12-3/TRBV12-4 NA NA TGTGCCAGCAGTTTAGGGACATACGAAGGTCAGCCCCAGCATTTT CASSLGTYEGQPQHF
TRBJ1-5 TRBV19 once NA TGTGCCAGTAGTATTTCAGAATATAGCAATCAGCCCCAGCATTTT CASSISEYSNQPQHF
TRBJ1-2 TRBV20-1 few TRBD1 TGCAGTGCAGCCGGGACAGGGGGCGGCTACACCTTC CSAAGTGGGYTF
TRBJ1-3 TRBV4-1 NA NA TGCGCCAGCAGCCAGCGGACAGCCCGAACCATATATTTT CASSQRTARTIYF
TRBJ2-5 TRBV12-3/TRBV12-4 NA NA TGTGCCAGCAGTTTTAGTATCAGCGCGGAGACCCAGTACTTC CASSFSISAETQYF
TRBJ1-6 TRBV7-9 few TRBD1 TGTGCCAGCAGCTCTACCGGGACAGAGGTTTCACCCCTCCACTTT CASSSTGTEVSPLHF
TRBJ1-2 TRBV28 NA TRBD1 TGTGCCAGCAGTCAACAGGGGGCGACTGGCTACACCTTC CASSQQGATGYTF
TRBJ1-6 TRBV20-1 few TRBD1 TGCAGTGCTAGAGCCTACAGGGGTAAACCCCTCCACTTT CSARAYRGKPLHF
TRBJ2-3 TRBV29-1 few NA TGCAGCGTTGGGGGAGATACTAGCACAGATACGCAGTATTTT CSVGGDTSTDTQYF
TRBJ1-4 TRBV29-1 once NA TGCAGCGTCCTACTTCTGACTAATGAAAAACTGTTTTTT CSVLLLTNEKLFF
TRBJ2-6 TRBV27 NA NA TGTGCCAGCAGTTTATCAGAATTTCGCTCTGGGGCCAACGTCCTGACTTTC CASSLSEFRSGANVLTF
TRBJ2-5 TRBV5-1 many NA TGCGCCAGCAGCCTCATCGACAGACCTCAAGAGACCCAGTACTTC CASSLIDRPQETQYF
TRBJ1-2 TRBV9 many NA TGTGCCAGCAGCACAGGGACACCAATTGCCTATGGCTACACCTTC CASSTGTPIAYGYTF
TRBJ2-2 TRBV6-1 few NA TGTGCCATCCCGGGGCTCAGGGGGGCCACCGGGGAGCTGTTTTTT CAIPGLRGATGELFF
TRBJ1-1 TRBV2 few NA TGTGCCAGCAGCGCCCATCGGGAGGACACTGAAGCTTTCTTT CASSAHREDTEAFF
TRBJ2-1 TRBV7-3 NA NA TGTGCCAGCAGCTTAGAGGGCCGGTCGGATGAGCAGTTCTTC CASSLEGRSDEQFF
TRBJ2-5 TRBV18 few NA TGTGCCAGCTCACCTATGGACCAAGAGACCCAGTACTTC CASSPMDQETQYF
TRBJ2-1 TRBV27 NA TRBD1 TGTGCCAGCAGTTCCGCATTGCTCGGGACAGGGACGAAATACAATGAGCAGTTCTTC CASSSALLGTGTKYNEQFF
TRBJ1-1 TRBV6-2/TRBV6-3 many TRBD1 TGTGCCAGCAGTTACTTGATAGGGGGCGCTGACACTGAAGCTTTCTTT CASSYLIGGADTEAFF
TRBJ2-3 TRBV11-1 many NA TGTGCCAGCAACGGACCCGGGGCAGATACGCAGTATTTT CASNGPGADTQYF
TRBJ1-1 TRBV30 many NA TGTGCCTGGAACCGGGGGGCGAACACTGAAGCTTTCTTT CAWNRGANTEAFF
TRBJ1-1 TRBV6-6 many NA TGTGCCAGCAGTTACGACAGTATGAACACTGAAGCTTTCTTT CASSYDSMNTEAFF
TRBJ2-5 TRBV11-1 many NA TGTGCCAGCAGCTCAGTAGAGGAGACCCAGTACTTC CASSSVEETQYF
TRBJ2-1 TRBV7-9 many TRBD2 TGTGCCAGCAGCTTAACTGGCCAGGGGACTAGGCATGAGCAGTTCTTC CASSLTGQGTRHEQFF
TRBJ1-2 TRBV12-3/TRBV12-4 many TRBD1 TGTGCCAGCAGCCCCACAGGGGCAAACTATGGCTACACCTTC CASSPTGANYGYTF
TRBJ1-1 TRBV12-5 many TRBD1 TGTGCTAGTGGTTTGGTACGGGACAGGGGGCCCACTGAAGCTTTCTTT CASGLVRDRGPTEAFF
TRBJ2-2 TRBV29-1 NA TRBD2 TGCAGCGTTGAAGTGGGCGGGGGAGGAGGTAAAGCCGGGGAGCTGTTTTTT CSVEVGGGGGKAGELFF
TRBJ1-2 TRBV2 many TRBD1 TGTGCCAGCAGTATGACAGGGGGCGACGGCTACACCTTC CASSMTGGDGYTF
TRBJ1-4 TRBV20-1 NA TRBD1 TGCAGTGCTAGGCTCACAAGCAGGGGGCGCGGGGAAAAACTGTTTTTT CSARLTSRGRGEKLFF
TRBJ1-6 TRBV7-8 NA NA TGTGCCAGCAGCTCCGGAAGTTCACCCCTCCACTTT CASSSGSSPLHF